Below, one T cell receptor (beta chain) is given with its context. This sample is part of a study of T-cell memory formation after mild COVID-19. From the 5' RACE reads, TCRdb called clonotypes with MiXCR, one entry per CDR3 protein. Of under 700,000 distinct CDR3 sequences listed, roughly 21% were seen once; the top ten hold about 12%. The CDR3 loop spans 15 amino acids. CDR1 and CDR2 from the germline V gene are SGHNT and YYREEE (reference sequence). Trimming cost V 4 bases and J 1 base; bases outside gene matches: 7. The sample consisted of PBMCs or a T cell subset sorted from them (not recorded which). The TCR was taken from an adult woman who had mild COVID-19 (a few samples of this study predate the infection). Cell type and time point are not known. V usage is TRBV5-4 and J usage is TRBJ2-5, with TRBD1 matching over 7 bases. In DNA form, the CDR3 reads TGTGCCAGCAGCCAGAGGGGACAGATCCAAGAGACCCAGTACTTC. This translates into CASSQRGQIQETQYF.